The entry below describes one T cell receptor beta chain. The target antigen is unknown. TCRdb reanalysed the 5' RACE reads using MiXCR and keeps one entry per CDR3 protein. The profile shows some 40,000 distinct CDR3 sequences, nearly 9.5% of them singletons. The sample is drawn from a study of T-cell memory formation after mild COVID-19. Study-wide background: TCR clusters were mostly donor specific. Findings of the study overall: Clones contracting over day 15 to 85 were CD4/CD8 balanced, with later expanders leaning CD4+. The appearance of some responding clones in pre-infection memory suggested that cross-reactive memory joined.

There are 16 residues in the CDR3. V was pared by 4 bases and J by 10 bases, with 14 bases of the junction left unmatched. The sequence came from an adult woman who had mild COVID-19 (a few samples of this study predate the infection). Cell type and time point are not known. Material for sequencing was PBMCs or a T cell subset sorted from them (not recorded which). This chain connects TRBV12-3 or TRBV12-4 to TRBJ2-1; TRBD2 agrees at 9 bases. As DNA, the CDR3 is TGTGCCAGCAGTTCCGGTAGCGGGAGACCCCAATTGGAGCAGTTCTTC. As protein: CASSSGSGRPQLEQFF.